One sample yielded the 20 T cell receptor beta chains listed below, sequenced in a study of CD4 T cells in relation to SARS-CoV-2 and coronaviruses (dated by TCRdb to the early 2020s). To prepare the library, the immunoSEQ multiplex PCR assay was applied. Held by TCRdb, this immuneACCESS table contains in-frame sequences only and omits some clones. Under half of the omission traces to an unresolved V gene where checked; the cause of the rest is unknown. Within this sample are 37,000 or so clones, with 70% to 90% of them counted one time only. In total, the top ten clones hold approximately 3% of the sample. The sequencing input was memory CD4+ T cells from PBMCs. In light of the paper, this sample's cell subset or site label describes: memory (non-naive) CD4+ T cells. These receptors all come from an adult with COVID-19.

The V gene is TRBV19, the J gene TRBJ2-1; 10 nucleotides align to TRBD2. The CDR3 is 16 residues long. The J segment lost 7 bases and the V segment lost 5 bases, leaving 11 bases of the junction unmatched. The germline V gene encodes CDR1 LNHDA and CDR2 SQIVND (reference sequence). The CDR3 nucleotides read TGTGCCAGTAGTCCAGAGCGGGAGGGAAGAGGGAATGAGCAGTTCTTC. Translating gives CASSPEREGRGNEQFF.

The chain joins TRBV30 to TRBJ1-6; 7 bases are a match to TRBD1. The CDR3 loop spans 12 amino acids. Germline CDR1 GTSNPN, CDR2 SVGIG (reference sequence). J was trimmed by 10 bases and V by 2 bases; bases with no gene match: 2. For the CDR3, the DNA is TGTGCCTGGAGTACAGGGGACTCACCCCTCCACTTT. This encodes CAWSTGDSPLHF. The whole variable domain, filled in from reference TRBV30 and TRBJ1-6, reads SQTIHQWPATLVQPVGSPLSLECTVEGTSNPNLYWYRQAAGRGLQLLFYSVGIGQISSEVPQNLSASRPQDRQFILSSKKLLLSDSGFYLCAWSTGDSPLHFGNGTRLTVT.

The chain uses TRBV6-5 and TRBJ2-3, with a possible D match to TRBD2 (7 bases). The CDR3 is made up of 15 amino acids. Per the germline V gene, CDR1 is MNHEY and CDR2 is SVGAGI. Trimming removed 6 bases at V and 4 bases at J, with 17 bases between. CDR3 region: CASSPGAGAADTQYF. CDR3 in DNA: TGTGCCAGCAGCCCGGGGGCGGGAGCGGCAGATACGCAGTATTTT.

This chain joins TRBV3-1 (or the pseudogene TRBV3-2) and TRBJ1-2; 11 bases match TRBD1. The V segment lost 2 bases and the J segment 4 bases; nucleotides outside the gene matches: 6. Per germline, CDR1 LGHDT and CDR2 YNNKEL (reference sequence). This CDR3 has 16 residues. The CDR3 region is CASSQLWTGGPYGYTF. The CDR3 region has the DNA TGTGCCAGCAGCCAATTGTGGACAGGGGGCCCCTATGGCTACACCTTC.

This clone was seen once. CDR3 nucleotide sequence: TGTGCCAGCGGAGGGAACTACAATGAGCAGTTCTTC. It codes for CASGGNYNEQFF. The chain has TRBV12-3 or TRBV12-4 and TRBJ2-1, with a tentative D call TRBD2 (6 bases). This CDR3 is 12 amino acids long. V dropped 8 bases and J dropped 3 bases, with 8 bases sitting between them.

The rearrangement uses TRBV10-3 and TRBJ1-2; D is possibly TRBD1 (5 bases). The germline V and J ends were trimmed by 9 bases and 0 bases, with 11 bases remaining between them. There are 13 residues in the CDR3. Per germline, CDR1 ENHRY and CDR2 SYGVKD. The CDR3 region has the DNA TGTGCCATACGGGACGGAACTAACTATGGCTACACCTTC. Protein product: CAIRDGTNYGYTF.

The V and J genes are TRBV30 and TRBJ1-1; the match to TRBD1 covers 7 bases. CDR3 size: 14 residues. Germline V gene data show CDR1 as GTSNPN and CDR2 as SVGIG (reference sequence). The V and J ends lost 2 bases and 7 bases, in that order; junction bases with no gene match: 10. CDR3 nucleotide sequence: TGTGCCTGGAGTCCATTCTCCGGGACAGTTGAAGCTTTCTTT. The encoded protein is CAWSPFSGTVEAFF.

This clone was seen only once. CDR3 in DNA: TGCGCCAGCAGCCCCGGGACTGAAGAGACCCAGTACTTC. Protein sequence: CASSPGTEETQYF. This chain connects TRBV5-1 to TRBJ2-5; TRBD2 might be the D (6 bases). This CDR3 spans 13 amino acids. Trimming left V 4 bases short and J 3 bases short, with 10 bases between. Germline CDR1 and CDR2: SGHRS and YFSETQ.

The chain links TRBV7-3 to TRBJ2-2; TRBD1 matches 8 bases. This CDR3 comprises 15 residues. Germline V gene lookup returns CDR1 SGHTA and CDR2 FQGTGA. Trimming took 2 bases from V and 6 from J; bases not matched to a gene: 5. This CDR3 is CASSLRDRGSGELFF. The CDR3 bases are TGTGCCAGCAGCTTACGAGACAGGGGATCCGGGGAGCTGTTTTTT. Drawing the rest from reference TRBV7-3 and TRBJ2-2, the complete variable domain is GAGVSQTPSNKVTEKGKYVELRCDPISGHTALYWYRQSLGQGPEFLIYFQGTGAADDSGLPNDRFFAVRPEGSVSTLKIQRTERGDSAVYLCASSLRDRGSGELFFGEGSRLTVL.

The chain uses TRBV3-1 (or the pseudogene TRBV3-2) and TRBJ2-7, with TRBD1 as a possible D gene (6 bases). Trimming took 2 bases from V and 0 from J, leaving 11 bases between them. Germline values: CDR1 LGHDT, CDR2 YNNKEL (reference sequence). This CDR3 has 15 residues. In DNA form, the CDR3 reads TGTGCCAGCAGCCAAAGACAGGCATCCTCCTACGAGCAGTACTTC. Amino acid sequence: CASSQRQASSYEQYF.

The CDR3 is CASSPMGLYGYTF. The DNA of the CDR3 is TGTGCCAGCAGTCCGATGGGGCTGTATGGCTACACCTTC. The chain uses TRBV6-5 and TRBJ1-2; D perhaps matches TRBD1 (5 bases). V was trimmed by 5 bases and J by 5 bases, leaving 12 bases between them. The CDR3 is 13 amino acids. Germline CDR1 reads MNHEY; CDR2 reads SVGAGI.

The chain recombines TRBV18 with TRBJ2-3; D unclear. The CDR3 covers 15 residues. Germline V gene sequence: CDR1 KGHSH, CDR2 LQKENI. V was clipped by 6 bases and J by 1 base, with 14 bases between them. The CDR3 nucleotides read TGTGCCAGCTCGGCGCCCTTAACGGGCACAGATACGCAGTATTTT. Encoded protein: CASSAPLTGTDTQYF.

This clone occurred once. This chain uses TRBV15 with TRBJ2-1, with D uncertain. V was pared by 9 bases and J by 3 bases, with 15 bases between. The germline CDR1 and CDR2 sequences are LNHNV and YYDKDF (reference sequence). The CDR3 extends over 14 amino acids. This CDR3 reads CATRRGAGYNEQFF. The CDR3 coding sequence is TGTGCCACTCGTCGTGGCGCTGGCTACAATGAGCAGTTCTTC.

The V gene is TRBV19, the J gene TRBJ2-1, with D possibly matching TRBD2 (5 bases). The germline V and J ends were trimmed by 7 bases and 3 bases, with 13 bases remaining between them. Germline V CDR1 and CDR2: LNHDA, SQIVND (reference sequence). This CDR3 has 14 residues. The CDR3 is CASKQRTFYNEQFF. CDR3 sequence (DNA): TGTGCCAGTAAACAGCGGACCTTCTACAATGAGCAGTTCTTC.

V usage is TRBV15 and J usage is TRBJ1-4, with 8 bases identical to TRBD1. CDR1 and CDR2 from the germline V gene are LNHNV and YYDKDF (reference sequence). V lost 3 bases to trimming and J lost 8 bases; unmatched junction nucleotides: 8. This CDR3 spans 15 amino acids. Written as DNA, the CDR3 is TGTGCCACCAGCAGGCATGGACAGGGTCACGAAAAACTGTTTTTT. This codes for CATSRHGQGHEKLFF.

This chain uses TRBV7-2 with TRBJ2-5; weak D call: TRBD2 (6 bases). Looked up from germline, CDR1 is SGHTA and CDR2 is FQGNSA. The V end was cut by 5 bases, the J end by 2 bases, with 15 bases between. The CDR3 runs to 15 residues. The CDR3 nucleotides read TGTGCCAGCAGCCCCCGGAGGGGCATACAAGAGACCCAGTACTTC. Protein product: CASSPRRGIQETQYF. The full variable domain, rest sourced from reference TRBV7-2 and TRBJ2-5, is GAGVSQSPSNKVTEKGKDVELRCDPISGHTALYWYRQSLGQGLEFLIYFQGNSAPDKSGLPSDRFSAERTGGSVSTLTIQRTQQEDSAVYLCASSPRRGIQETQYFGPGTRLLVL.

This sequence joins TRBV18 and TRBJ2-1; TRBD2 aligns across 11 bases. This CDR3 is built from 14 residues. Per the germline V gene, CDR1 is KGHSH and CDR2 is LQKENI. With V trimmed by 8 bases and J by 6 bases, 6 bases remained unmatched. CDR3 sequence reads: CASVIAGGANEQFF. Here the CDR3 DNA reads TGTGCCAGCGTCATAGCGGGAGGGGCCAATGAGCAGTTCTTC. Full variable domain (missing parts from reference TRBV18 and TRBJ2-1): NAGVMQNPRHLVRRRGQEARLRCSPMKGHSHVYWYRQLPEEGLKFMVYLQKENIIDESGMPKERFSAEFPKEGPSILRIQQVVRGDSAAYFCASVIAGGANEQFFGPGTRLTVL.

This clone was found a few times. CDR3 DNA sequence: TGTGCCAGCAGTCCTCATGGTGGTGCCGGGGCCAACGTCCTGACTTTC. Its protein is CASSPHGGAGANVLTF. The chain is built from TRBV6-4 and TRBJ2-6; D is unresolved. Germline assignment: CDR1 MRHNA and CDR2 SNTAGT. This CDR3 is 16 amino acids long. The V end was cut by 5 bases, the J end by 4 bases, with 15 bases between.

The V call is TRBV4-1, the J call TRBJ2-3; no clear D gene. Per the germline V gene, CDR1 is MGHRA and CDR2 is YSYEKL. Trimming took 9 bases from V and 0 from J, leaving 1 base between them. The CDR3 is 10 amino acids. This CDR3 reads CARSTDTQYF. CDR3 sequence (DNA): TGCGCCAGGAGCACAGATACGCAGTATTTT.

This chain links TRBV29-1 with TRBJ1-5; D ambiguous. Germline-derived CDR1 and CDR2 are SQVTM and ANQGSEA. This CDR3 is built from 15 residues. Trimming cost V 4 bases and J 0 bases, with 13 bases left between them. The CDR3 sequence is CSVGSTADSNQPQHF. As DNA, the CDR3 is TGCAGCGTTGGCAGTACAGCAGATAGCAATCAGCCCCAGCATTTT.